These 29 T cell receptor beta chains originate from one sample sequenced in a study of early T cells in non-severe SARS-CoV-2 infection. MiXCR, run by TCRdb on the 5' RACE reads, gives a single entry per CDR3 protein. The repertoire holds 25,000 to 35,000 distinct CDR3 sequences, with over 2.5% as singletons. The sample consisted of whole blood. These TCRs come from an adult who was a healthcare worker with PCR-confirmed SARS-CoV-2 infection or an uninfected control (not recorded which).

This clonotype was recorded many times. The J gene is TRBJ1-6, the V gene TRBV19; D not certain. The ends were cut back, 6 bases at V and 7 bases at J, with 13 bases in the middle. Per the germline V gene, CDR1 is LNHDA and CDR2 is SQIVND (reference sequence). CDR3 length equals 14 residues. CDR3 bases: TGTGCCAGTAGCCCTCTTACAGAAAATTCACCCCTCCACTTT. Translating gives CASSPLTENSPLHF.

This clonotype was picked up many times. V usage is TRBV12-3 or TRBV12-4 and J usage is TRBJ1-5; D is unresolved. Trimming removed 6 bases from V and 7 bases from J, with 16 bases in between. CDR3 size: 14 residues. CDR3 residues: CASSSKGRGQPQHF. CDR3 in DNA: TGTGCCAGCAGCTCTAAAGGGCGCGGACAGCCCCAGCATTTT.

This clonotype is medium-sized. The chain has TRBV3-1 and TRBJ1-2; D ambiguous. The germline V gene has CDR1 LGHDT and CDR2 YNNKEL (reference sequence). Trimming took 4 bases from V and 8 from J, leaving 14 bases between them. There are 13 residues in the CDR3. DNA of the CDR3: TGTGCCAGCAGCCTCACGACCAAAGCAGGCTACACCTTC. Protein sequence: CASSLTTKAGYTF.

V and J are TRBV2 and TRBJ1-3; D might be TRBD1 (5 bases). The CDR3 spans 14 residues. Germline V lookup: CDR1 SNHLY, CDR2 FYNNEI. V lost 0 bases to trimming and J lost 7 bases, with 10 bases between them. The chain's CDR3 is CASSEADTGNTIYF. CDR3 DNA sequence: TGTGCCAGCAGTGAAGCGGACACCGGCAACACCATATATTTT.

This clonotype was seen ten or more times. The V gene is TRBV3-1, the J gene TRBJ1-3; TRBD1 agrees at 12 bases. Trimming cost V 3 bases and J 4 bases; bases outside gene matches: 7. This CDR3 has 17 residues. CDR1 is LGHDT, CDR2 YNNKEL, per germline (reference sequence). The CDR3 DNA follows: TGTGCCAGCAGCCATTTCGGGACAGGGGGCGACGGAAACACCATATATTTT. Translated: CASSHFGTGGDGNTIYF.

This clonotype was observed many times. Written as DNA, the CDR3 is TGTGCCAGCAGCTTACAGCGCGGGGGTCGAAATGAGCAGTTCTTC. This translates into CASSLQRGGRNEQFF. The gene calls are TRBV7-8 and TRBJ2-1, with TRBD2 identical over 7 bases. V gave up 2 bases and J gave up 7 bases; unmatched junction bases: 8. The CDR3 extends over 15 amino acids. CDR1 is SGHVS, CDR2 FQNEAQ, per germline. Full variable domain (outside the CDR3, taken from reference TRBV7-8 and TRBJ2-1): GAGVSQSPRYKVAKRGQDVALRCDPISGHVSLFWYQQALGQGPEFLTYFQNEAQLDKSGLPSDRFFAERPEGSVSTLKIQRTQQEDSAVYLCASSLQRGGRNEQFFGPGTRLTVL.

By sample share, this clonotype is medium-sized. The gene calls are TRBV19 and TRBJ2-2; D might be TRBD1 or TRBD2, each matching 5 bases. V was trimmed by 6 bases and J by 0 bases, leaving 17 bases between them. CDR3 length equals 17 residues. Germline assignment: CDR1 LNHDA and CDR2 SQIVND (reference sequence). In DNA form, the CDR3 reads TGTGCCAGTAGGGGAACTCGGGACCCCTCGAACACCGGGGAGCTGTTTTTT. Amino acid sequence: CASRGTRDPSNTGELFF.

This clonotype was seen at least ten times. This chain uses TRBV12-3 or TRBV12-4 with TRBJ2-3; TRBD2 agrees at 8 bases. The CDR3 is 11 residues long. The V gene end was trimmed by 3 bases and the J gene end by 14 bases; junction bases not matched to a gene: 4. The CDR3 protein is CASSFRGGTYF. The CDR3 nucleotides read TGTGCCAGCAGTTTCCGGGGGGGGACGTATTTT.

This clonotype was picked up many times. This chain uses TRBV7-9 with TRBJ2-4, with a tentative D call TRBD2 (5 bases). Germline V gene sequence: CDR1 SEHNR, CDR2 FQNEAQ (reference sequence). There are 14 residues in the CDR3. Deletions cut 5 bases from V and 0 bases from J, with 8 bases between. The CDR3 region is CASSQEGAKNIQYF. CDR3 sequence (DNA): TGTGCCAGCAGCCAAGAGGGAGCCAAAAACATTCAGTACTTC.

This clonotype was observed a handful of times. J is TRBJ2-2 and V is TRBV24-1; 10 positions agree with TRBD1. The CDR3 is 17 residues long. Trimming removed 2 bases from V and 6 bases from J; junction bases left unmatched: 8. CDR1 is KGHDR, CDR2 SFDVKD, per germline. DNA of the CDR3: TGTGCCACCAGTGATTGGACTCCGGGACAGGGGTCCGGGGAGCTGTTTTTT. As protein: CATSDWTPGQGSGELFF.

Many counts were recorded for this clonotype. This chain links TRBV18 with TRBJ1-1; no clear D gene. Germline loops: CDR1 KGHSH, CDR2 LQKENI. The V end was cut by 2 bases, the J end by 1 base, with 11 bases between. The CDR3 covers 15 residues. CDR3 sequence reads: CASSPSAGANTEAFF. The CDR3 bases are TGTGCCAGCTCACCATCAGCGGGAGCGAACACTGAAGCTTTCTTT.

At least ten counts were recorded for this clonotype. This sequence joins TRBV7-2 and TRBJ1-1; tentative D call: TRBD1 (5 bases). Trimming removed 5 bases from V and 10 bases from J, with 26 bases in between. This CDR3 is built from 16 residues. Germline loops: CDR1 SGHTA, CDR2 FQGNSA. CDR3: CASSPVGDTKGSGAFF. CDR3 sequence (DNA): TGTGCCAGCAGCCCAGTGGGCGACACAAAGGGGTCGGGAGCTTTCTTT.

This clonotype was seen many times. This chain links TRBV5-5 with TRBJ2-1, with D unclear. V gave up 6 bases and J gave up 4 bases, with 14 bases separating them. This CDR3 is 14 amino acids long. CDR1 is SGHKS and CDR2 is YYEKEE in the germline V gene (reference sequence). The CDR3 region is CASTGTSEYNEQFF. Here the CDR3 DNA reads TGTGCCAGCACCGGTACTTCGGAGTACAATGAGCAGTTCTTC.

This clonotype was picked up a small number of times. CDR3 amino acids: CASRLEGYTF. Here the CDR3 DNA reads TGTGCCAGCCGGCTTGAAGGCTACACCTTC. This sequence joins TRBV6-1 and TRBJ1-2; D is unresolved. The CDR3 length is 10 residues. Trimming left V 8 bases short and J 8 bases short, with 9 bases between. The germline V gene encodes CDR1 MNHNS and CDR2 SASEGT.

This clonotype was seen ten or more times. CDR3 protein: CASSAGRLGGGEAFF. The CDR3 DNA sequence: TGTGCCAGCAGCGCAGGACGACTAGGAGGGGGCGAAGCTTTCTTT. The J gene is TRBJ1-1, the V gene TRBV7-2, with TRBD1 identical over 7 bases. This CDR3 comprises 15 residues. Per germline, CDR1 SGHTA and CDR2 FQGNSA. The V and J ends lost 5 bases and 8 bases, in that order; junction bases with no gene match: 14.

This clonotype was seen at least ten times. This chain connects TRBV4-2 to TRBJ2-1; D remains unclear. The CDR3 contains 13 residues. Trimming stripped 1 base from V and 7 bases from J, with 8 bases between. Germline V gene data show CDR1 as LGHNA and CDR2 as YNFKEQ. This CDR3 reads CASSQGLLNEQFF. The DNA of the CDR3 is TGTGCCAGCAGCCAAGGTCTCCTGAATGAGCAGTTCTTC.

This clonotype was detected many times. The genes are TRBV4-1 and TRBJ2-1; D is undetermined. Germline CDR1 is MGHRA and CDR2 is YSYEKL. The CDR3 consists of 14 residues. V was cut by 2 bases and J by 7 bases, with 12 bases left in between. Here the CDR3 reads CASSQPDNPNEQFF. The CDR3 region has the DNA TGCGCCAGCAGCCAACCTGACAACCCGAATGAGCAGTTCTTC.

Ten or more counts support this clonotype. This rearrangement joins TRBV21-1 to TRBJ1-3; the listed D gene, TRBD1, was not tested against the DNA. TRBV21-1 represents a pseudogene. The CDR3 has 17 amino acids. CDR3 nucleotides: TGTGCCACCGAGGGTTCTCCCGGGGATCTCTCTGGAAACACCATATATTTT. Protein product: CATEGSPGDLSGNTIYF.

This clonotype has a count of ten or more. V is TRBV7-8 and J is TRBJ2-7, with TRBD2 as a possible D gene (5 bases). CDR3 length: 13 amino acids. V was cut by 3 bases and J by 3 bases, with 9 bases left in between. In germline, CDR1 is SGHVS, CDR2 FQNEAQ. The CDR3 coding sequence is TGTGCCAGCAGCTTGAGGGATCACTACGAGCAGTACGTC. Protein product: CASSLRDHYEQYV.

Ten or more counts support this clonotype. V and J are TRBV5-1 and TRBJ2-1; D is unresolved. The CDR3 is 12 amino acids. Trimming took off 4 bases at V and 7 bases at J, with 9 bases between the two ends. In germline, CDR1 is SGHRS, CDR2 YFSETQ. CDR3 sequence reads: CASSHNSNEQFF. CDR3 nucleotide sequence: TGCGCCAGCAGCCATAACAGTAATGAGCAGTTCTTC.

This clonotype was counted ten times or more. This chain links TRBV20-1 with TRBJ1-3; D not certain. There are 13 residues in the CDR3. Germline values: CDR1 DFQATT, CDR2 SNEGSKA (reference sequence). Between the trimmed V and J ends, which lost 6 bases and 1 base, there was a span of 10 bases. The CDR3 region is CSASGFSGNTIYF. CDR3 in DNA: TGCAGTGCAAGCGGGTTTTCTGGAAACACCATATATTTT.

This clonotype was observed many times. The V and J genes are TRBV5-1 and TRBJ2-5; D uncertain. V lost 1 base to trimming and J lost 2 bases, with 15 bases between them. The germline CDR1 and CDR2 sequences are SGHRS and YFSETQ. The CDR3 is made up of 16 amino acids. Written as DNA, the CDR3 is TGCGCCAGCAGCTTGTCAGTGCGCAGGAATCAAGAGACCCAGTACTTC. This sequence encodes CASSLSVRRNQETQYF.

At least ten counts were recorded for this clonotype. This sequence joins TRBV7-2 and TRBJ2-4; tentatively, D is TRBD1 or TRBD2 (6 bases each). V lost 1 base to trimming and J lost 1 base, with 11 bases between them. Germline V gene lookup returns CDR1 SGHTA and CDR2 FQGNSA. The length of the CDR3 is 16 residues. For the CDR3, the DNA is TGTGCCAGCAGCTTAGGAGGGGGGCAGGCCAAAAACATTCAGTACTTC. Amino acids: CASSLGGGQAKNIQYF.

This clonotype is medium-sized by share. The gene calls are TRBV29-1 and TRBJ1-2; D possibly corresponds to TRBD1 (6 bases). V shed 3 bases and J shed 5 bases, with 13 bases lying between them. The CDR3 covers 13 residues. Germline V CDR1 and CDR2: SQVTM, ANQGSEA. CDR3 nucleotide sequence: TGCAGCGTTGATAAAAGGACAGAGTATGGCTACACCTTC. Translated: CSVDKRTEYGYTF.

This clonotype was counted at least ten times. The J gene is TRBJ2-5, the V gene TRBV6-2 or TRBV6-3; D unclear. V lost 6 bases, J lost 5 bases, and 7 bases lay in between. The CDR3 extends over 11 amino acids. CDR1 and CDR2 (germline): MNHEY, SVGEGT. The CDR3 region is CASSDTETQYF. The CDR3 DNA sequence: TGTGCCAGCAGCGACACCGAGACCCAGTACTTC.

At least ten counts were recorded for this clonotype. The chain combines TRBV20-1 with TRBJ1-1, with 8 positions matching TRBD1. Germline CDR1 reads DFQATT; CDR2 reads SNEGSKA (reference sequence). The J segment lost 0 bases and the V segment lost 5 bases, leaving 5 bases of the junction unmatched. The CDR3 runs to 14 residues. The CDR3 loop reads CSAAPGQVNTEAFF. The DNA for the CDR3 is TGCAGTGCTGCACCGGGACAGGTGAACACTGAAGCTTTCTTT.

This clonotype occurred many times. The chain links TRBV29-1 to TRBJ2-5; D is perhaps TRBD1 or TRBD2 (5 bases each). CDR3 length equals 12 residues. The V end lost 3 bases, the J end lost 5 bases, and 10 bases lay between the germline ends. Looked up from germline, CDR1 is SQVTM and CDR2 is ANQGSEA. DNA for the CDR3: TGCAGCGTTGACGGGGCCTTGGAGACCCAGTACTTC. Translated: CSVDGALETQYF.

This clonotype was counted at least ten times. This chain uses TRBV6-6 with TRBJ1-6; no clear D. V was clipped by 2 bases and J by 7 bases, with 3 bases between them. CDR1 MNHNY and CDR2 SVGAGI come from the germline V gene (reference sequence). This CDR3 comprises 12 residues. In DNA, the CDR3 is TGTGCCAGCAGTTACCTGAATTCACCCCTCCACTTT. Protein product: CASSYLNSPLHF.

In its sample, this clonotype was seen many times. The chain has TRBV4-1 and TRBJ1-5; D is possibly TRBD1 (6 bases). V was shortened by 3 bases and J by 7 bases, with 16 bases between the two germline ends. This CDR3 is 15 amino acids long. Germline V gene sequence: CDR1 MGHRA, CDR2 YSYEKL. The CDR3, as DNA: TGCGCCAGCAGCCACCCCGGACAGACGGGACAGCCCCAGCATTTT. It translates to CASSHPGQTGQPQHF.